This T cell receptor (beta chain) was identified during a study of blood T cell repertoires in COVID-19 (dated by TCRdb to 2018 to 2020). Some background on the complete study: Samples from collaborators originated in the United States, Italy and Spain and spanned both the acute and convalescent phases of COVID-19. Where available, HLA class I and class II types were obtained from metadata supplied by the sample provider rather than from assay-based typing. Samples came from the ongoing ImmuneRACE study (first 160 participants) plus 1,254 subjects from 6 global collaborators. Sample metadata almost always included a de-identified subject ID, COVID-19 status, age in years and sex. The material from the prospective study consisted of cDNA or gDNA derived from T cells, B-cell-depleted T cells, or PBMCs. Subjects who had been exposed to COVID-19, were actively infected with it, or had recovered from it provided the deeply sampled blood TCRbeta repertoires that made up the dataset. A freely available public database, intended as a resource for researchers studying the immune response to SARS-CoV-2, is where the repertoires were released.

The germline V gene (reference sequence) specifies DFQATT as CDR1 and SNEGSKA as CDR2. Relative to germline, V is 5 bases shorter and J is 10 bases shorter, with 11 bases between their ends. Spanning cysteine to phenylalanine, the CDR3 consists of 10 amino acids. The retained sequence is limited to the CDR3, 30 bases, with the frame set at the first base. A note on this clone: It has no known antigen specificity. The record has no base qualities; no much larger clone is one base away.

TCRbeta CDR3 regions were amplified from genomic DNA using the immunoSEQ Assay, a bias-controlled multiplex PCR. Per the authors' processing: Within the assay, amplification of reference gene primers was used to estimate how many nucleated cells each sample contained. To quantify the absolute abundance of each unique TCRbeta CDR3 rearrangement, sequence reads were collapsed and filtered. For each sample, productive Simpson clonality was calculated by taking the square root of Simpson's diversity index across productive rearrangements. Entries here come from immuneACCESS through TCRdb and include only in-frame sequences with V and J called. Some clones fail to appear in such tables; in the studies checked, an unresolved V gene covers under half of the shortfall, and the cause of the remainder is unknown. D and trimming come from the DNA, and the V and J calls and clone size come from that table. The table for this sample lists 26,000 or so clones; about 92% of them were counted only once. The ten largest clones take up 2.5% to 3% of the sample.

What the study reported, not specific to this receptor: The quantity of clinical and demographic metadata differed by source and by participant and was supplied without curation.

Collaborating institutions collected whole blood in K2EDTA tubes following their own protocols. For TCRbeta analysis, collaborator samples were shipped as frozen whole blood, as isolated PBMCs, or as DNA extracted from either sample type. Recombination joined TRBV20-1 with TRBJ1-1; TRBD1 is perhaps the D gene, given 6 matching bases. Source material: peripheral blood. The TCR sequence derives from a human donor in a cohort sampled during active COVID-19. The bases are TGCAGTGCTTTCCGAGGGGGAGCTTTCTTT. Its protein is CSAFRGGAFF.